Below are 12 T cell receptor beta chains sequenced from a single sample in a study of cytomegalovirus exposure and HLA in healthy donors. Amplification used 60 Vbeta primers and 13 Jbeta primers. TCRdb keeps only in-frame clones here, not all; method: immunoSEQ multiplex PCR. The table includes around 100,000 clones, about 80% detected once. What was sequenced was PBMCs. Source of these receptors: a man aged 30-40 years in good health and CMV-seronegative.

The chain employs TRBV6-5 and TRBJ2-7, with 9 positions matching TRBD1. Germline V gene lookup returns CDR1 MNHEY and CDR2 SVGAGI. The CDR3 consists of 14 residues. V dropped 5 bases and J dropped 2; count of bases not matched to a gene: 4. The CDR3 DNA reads TGTGCCAGCAGTCGGACAGGGGTCACCTACGAGCAGTACTTC. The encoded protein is CASSRTGVTYEQYF.

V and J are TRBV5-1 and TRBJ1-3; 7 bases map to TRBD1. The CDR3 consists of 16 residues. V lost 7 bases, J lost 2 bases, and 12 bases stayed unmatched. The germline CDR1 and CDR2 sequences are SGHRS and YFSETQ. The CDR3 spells CASSDRAPGPGNTIYF. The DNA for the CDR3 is TGCGCCAGCTCCGACAGGGCCCCAGGGCCTGGAAACACCATATATTTT.

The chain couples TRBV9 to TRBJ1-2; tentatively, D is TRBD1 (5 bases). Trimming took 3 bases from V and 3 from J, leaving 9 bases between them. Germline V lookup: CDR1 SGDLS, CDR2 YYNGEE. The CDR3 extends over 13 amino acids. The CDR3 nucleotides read TGTGCCAGCAGCGGGGGGGAAGACTATGGCTACACCTTC. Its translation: CASSGGEDYGYTF.

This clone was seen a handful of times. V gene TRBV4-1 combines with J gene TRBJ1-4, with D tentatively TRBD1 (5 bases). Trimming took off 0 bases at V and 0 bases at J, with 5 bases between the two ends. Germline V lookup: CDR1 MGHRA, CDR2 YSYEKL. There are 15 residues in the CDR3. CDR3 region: CASSQDRATNEKLFF. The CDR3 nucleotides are TGCGCCAGCAGCCAAGACAGGGCAACTAATGAAAAACTGTTTTTT.

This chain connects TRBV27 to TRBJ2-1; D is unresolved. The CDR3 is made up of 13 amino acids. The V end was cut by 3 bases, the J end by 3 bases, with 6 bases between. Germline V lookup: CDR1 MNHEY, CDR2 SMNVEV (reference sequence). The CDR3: CASSLTYYNEQFF. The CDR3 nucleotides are TGTGCCAGCAGTTTGACTTACTACAATGAGCAGTTCTTC.

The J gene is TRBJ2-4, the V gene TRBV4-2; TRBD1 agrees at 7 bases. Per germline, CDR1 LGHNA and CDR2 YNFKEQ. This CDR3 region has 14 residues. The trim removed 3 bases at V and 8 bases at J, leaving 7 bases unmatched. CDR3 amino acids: CASSHYRGQDIQYF. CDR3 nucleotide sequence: TGTGCCAGCAGCCACTACAGGGGTCAGGACATTCAGTACTTC.

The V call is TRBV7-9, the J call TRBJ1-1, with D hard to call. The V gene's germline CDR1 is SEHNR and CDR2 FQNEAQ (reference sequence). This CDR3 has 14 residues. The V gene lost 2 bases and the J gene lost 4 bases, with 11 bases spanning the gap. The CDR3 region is CASSLSRVPTEAFF. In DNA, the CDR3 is TGTGCCAGCAGCTTATCCCGGGTGCCCACTGAAGCTTTCTTT. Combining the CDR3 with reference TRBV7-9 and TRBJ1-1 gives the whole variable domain DTGVSQNPRHKITKRGQNVTFRCDPISEHNRLYWYRQTLGQGPEFLTYFQNEAQLEKSRLLSDRFSAERPKGSFSTLEIQRTEQGDSAMYLCASSLSRVPTEAFFGQGTRLTVV.

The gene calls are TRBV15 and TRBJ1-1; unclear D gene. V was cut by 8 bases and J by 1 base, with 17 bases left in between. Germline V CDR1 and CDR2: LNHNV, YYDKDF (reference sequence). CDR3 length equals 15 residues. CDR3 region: CATLPTFNPNTEAFF. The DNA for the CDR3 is TGTGCCACCCTACCTACCTTTAACCCGAACACTGAAGCTTTCTTT.

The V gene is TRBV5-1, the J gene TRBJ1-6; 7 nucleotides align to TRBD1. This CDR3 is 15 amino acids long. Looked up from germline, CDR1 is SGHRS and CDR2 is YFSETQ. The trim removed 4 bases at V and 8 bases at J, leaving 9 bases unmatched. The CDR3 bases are TGCGCCAGCAGCCCCTCGGCAGGACAGGATTCACCCCTCCACTTT. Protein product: CASSPSAGQDSPLHF.

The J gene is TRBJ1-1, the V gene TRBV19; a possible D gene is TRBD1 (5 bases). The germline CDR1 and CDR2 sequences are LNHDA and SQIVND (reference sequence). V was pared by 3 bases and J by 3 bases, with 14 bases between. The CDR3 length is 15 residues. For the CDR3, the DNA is TGTGCCAGTAGTATGTCCAACGGGGGGGACACTGAAGCTTTCTTT. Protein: CASSMSNGGDTEAFF.

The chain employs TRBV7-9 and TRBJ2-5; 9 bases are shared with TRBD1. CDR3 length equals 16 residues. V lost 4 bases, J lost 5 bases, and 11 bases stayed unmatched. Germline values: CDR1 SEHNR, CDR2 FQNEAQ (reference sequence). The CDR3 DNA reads TGTGCCAGCAGCTCCCCCACAGGGGGCCGGCTGGAGACCCAGTACTTC. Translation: CASSSPTGGRLETQYF.

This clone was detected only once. CDR3 coding DNA: TGCGCCAGCAGCTCTTCAGGGGCGACAAACTATGGCTACACCTTC. Translated: CASSSSGATNYGYTF. The chain recombines TRBV5-1 with TRBJ1-2, with D possibly being TRBD1 (6 bases). The V end lost 3 bases, the J end lost 2 bases, and 14 bases lay between the germline ends. CDR1 and CDR2 (germline): SGHRS, YFSETQ. The CDR3 has 15 residues.